Below, one TCR beta chain is given with its context. Its antigen is still unknown. Sequencing was performed with immunoSEQ multiplex PCR; in TCRdb, only in-frame clones are kept and a portion is missing. The data contain over a million clones, approximately 98% of them singletons. The investigators split CD4+ cells into a CD45RA+ naive subset and a CD45RA-negative memory subset. The source of the sample is a study of shared clonotypes between healthy human individuals. General observations from the study: Sampling covered nothing but blood. Tissue TCR repertoires likely differ from those found in blood.

CDR1 is MDHEN and CDR2 is SYDVKM in the germline V gene. Trimming cost V 7 bases and J 2 bases, with 9 bases left between them. The CDR3 extends over 12 amino acids. The receptor was isolated from a man aged 25-40 years in good health. Sequenced: naive CD4+ T cells sorted from blood. Subset defined: CD45RA+ positively selected. The chain has TRBV28 and TRBJ2-7; a possible D gene is TRBD2 (5 bases). The CDR3 DNA reads as TGTGCCAGCAACGGGAACCCCTACGAGCAGTACTTC. Its protein is CASNGNPYEQYF. Combining the CDR3 with reference TRBV28 and TRBJ2-7 gives the whole variable domain DVKVTQSSRYLVKRTGEKVFLECVQDMDHENMFWYRQDPGLGLRLIYFSYDVKMKEKGDIPEGYSVSREKKERFSLILESASTNQTSMYLCASNGNPYEQYFGPGTRLTVT.